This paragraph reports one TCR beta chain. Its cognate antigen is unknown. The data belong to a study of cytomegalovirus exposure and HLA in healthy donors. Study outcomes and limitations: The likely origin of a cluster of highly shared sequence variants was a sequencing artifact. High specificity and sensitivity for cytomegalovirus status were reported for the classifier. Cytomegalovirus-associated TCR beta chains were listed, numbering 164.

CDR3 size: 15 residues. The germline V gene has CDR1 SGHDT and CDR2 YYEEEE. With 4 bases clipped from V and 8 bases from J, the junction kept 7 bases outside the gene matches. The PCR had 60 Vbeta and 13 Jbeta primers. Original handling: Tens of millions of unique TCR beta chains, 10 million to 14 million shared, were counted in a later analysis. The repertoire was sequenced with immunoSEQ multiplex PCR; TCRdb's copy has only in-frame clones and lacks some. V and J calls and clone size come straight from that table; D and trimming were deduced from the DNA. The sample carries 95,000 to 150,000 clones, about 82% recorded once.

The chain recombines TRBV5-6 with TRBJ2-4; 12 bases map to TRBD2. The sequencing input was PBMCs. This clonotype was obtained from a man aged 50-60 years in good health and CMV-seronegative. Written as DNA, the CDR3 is TGTGCCAGCAGCCGATTGACTAGCGGGGGAGACATTCAGTACTTC. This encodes CASSRLTSGGDIQYF.